A selection of T cell receptor beta chains follows, all from one sample in a study of blood T cell repertoires in COVID-19. Here immunoSEQ multiplex PCR was the method, and the copy in TCRdb shows in-frame clones only, minus some. The table records some 330,000 clones, 92% of them present only once. Specimen: PBMCs or T cells enriched from blood (not recorded which). These receptors originate from a woman in her twenties or thirties who had recovered from COVID-19. Each CDR3 is given with its conserved first and last residue. D genes are given only for firm matches. Not every row has a clone size; where given, it reads once, few, many or a size class.

>.|.|TRBJ1-3|TRBV11-3
TGTGCCAGCAGTCAGGGATACCGAAACACCATATATTTT
CASSQGYRNTIYF
>TRBD1|.|TRBJ1-1|TRBV9
TGTGCCAGCAGCGCCACAGGGGTCGGTGAAGCTTTCTTT
CASSATGVGEAFF
>.|once|TRBJ2-1|TRBV2
TGTGCCAGCATTCAGATAAACAATGAGCAGTTCTTC
CASIQINNEQFF
>.|.|TRBJ1-1|TRBV6-5
TGTGCCAGCGGGGAAACAGGGAAGGTGAACACTGAAGCTTTCTTT
CASGETGKVNTEAFF
>TRBD1|once|TRBJ2-7|TRBV18
TGTGCCAGTGGGTCAGGGGGCTACTCCTCCTACGAGCAGTACTTC
CASGSGGYSSYEQYF
>.|.|TRBJ1-1|TRBV5-6
TGTGCCAGCAGCTTGGCCGGGGGTATGAACACTGAAGCTTTCTTT
CASSLAGGMNTEAFF
>.|.|TRBJ1-5|TRBV28
TGTGCCAGCAGGACCACGGGGGTTGGCAATCAGCCCCAGCATTTT
CASRTTGVGNQPQHF
>TRBD1|.|TRBJ2-5|TRBV7-2
TGTGCCAGCGCCCCGGGACAGGGGTCGGAGACCCAGTACTTC
CASAPGQGSETQYF
>TRBD2|.|TRBJ2-7|TRBV5-1
TGCGCCAGCAGCCCCGCTAGCGGGTTAACGTCCTACGAGCAGTACTTC
CASSPASGLTSYEQYF
>TRBD2|.|TRBJ2-3|TRBV2
TGTGCCAGCCTCCCTCGGGAGGGATTGGATACGCAGTATTTT
CASLPREGLDTQYF
>.|.|TRBJ1-1|TRBV11-2
TGTGCCAGCAGCTTAGTCGGGGGGAACACTGAAGCTTTCTTT
CASSLVGGNTEAFF
>TRBD2|.|TRBJ2-1|TRBV7-3
TGTGCCAGCAGCTGGACTAGCGGGGATCTTCGGTTCTTC
CASSWTSGDLRFF
>TRBD2|.|TRBJ2-3|TRBV7-9
TGTGCCAGCAGCCCTAGCGGGGGGAATACGCAGTATTTT
CASSPSGGNTQYF
>.|.|TRBJ2-7|TRBV7-9
TGTGCCAGTCGGGGTGCGGAATCCTACGAGCAGTACTTC
CASRGAESYEQYF
>TRBD2|.|TRBJ2-1|TRBV28
TGTGCCAGCAAGCTAGCGGCGGAGGTCTACAATGAGCAGTTCTTC
CASKLAAEVYNEQFF
>.|.|TRBJ2-1|TRBV5-1
TGCGCCAGCAGCTTCCCCCGAGCGGACAATGAGCAGTTCTTC
CASSFPRADNEQFF
>.|.|TRBJ2-7|TRBV9
TGTGCCAGCAGCGTAGATGGGGGAGGAGGCTCCTACGAGCAGTACTTC
CASSVDGGGGSYEQYF
>.|.|TRBJ1-4|TRBV4-1
TGCGCCAGCAGCCAAGATTTGATCGGGGGTAATAATGAAAAACTGTTTTTT
CASSQDLIGGNNEKLFF
>.|.|TRBJ1-5|TRBV27
TGTGCCAGCAGTCCATCAGGGGCACGGGATCAGCCCCAGCATTTT
CASSPSGARDQPQHF
>.|.|TRBJ1-1|TRBV7-9
TGTGCCAGCAGCTTAGATGTGTCAGGCACTGAAGCTTTCTTT
CASSLDVSGTEAFF
>TRBD1|.|TRBJ1-3|TRBV7-8
TGTGCCAGCAGTCGAAACAGGGGGGGAGGTGGAAACACCATATATTTT
CASSRNRGGGGNTIYF
>.|once|TRBJ1-1|TRBV12-3/TRBV12-4
TGTGCCAGCAGCTCTGACAGAGCCACTGAAGCTTTCTTT
CASSSDRATEAFF
>TRBD1|.|TRBJ2-3|TRBV5-1
TGCGCCAGCAGCCCCCAGGGGGATACAGATACGCAGTATTTT
CASSPQGDTDTQYF
>TRBD2|.|TRBJ2-1|TRBV4-3
TGCGCCAGCAGCACCCGACTAGCGGGGACGAATGAGCAGTTCTTC
CASSTRLAGTNEQFF
>TRBD1|once|TRBJ2-2|TRBV4-2
TGTGCCAGCAGCCAAGGCCCTGTCGCCAGGGGGACCGGGGAGCTGTTTTTT
CASSQGPVARGTGELFF
>.|once|TRBJ2-7|TRBV27
TGTGCCAGCAGTTCACAGGGTCGCTACGAGCAGTACTTC
CASSSQGRYEQYF
>TRBD1|.|TRBJ1-4|TRBV6-5
TGTGCCAGCAGTTACGCCACAGGGGCAGGAAAACTGTTTTTT
CASSYATGAGKLFF
>.|.|TRBJ2-2|TRBV28
TGTGCCAGCAGTTCACCCAGCGGGGAGCTGTTTTTT
CASSSPSGELFF
>.|.|TRBJ1-3|TRBV9
TGTGCCAGCAGCGTAGCTCCCACTCTCTCTGGAAACACCATATATTTT
CASSVAPTLSGNTIYF
>.|.|TRBJ2-7|TRBV5-6
TGTGCCAGCAGCTTGGATGGGGGCGGCTCCTACGAGCAGTACTTC
CASSLDGGGSYEQYF
>TRBD1|once|TRBJ1-2|TRBV28
TGTGCCAGCAGTTTAGAGGGGGCGACCTATGGCTACACCTTC
CASSLEGATYGYTF
>.|.|TRBJ2-5|TRBV15
TGTGCCACCAGCAGAGATCAACACAGCCAAGAGACCCAGTACTTC
CATSRDQHSQETQYF
>.|.|TRBJ1-1|TRBV6-1
TGTGCCAGCAGTGAACTCTGGACACTCGGGACTGAAGCTTTCTTT
CASSELWTLGTEAFF
>.|.|TRBJ1-1|TRBV2
TGTGCCAGCAGGAGGGAGGGGTTGGGCACTGAAGCTTTCTTT
CASRREGLGTEAFF
>TRBD2|once|TRBJ2-3|TRBV19
TGTGCCACCCAACTGACTAGCGGGACAGATACGCAGTATTTT
CATQLTSGTDTQYF
>.|once|TRBJ1-5|TRBV19
TGTGCCAGTAGTACCACAGGATCCAATCAGCCCCAGCATTTT
CASSTTGSNQPQHF
>.|few|TRBJ2-1|TRBV4-1
TGCGCCAGCAGCCAGTACTCAGACAGGCCTGAGTTCTTC
CASSQYSDRPEFF
>.|once|TRBJ1-2|TRBV5-1
TGCGCCAGCAGACGGGGGATCGGCTATGGCTACACCTTC
CASRRGIGYGYTF
>.|.|TRBJ1-4|TRBV7-8
TGTGCCAGCAGCCTCTGGCGGGGGGCGAATAATGAAAAACTGTTTTTT
CASSLWRGANNEKLFF
>.|.|TRBJ2-1|TRBV19
TGTGCCAGTAGTATAGGGAGGGGATCCTACAATGAGCAGTTCTTC
CASSIGRGSYNEQFF
>TRBD2|.|TRBJ2-1|TRBV6-2/TRBV6-3
TGTGCCAGCAGTTTCCACCCCCCCAGCGGGGGACTTTACAATGAGCAGTTCTTC
CASSFHPPSGGLYNEQFF
>TRBD2|.|TRBJ2-1|TRBV5-1
TGCGCCAGCAGCTTGGATCCAATTTCTAGCGGGGGATACAATGAGCAGTTCTTC
CASSLDPISSGGYNEQFF
>TRBD1|.|TRBJ1-2|TRBV28
TGTGCCAGCAGATCAGGGGGAACTGGCTACACCTTC
CASRSGGTGYTF
>TRBD1|.|TRBJ1-4|TRBV2
TGTGCCAGCAGAGCCCTACAGGGGGCGGACGAAAAACTGTTTTTT
CASRALQGADEKLFF
>.|.|TRBJ1-5|TRBV19
TGTGCCAGTAGTATATTAAACAGGGTGGATCAGCCCCAGCATTTT
CASSILNRVDQPQHF
>.|.|TRBJ2-1|TRBV4-1
TGCGCCAGCAGCCGAGGTGGGGGGGGCGATGAGCAGTTCTTC
CASSRGGGGDEQFF
>.|.|TRBJ2-2|TRBV7-3
TGTGCCAGCAGCGGTCAAAATTTAGTACGAGGCCCCGGGGAGCTGTTTTTT
CASSGQNLVRGPGELFF
>.|.|TRBJ2-3|TRBV7-2
TGTGCCAGCAGCCAAGTCGGGGGATCTGGAGATACGCAGTATTTT
CASSQVGGSGDTQYF
>TRBD1|.|TRBJ1-1|TRBV4-1
TGCGCCAGCAGCCAAGTGGGGGACAGGGGAGGAGAAGCTTTCTTT
CASSQVGDRGGEAFF